These 11 T cell receptor beta chains share one sample of origin, sequenced in a study of T-cell memory formation after mild COVID-19. TCRdb re-derived calls from the 5' RACE reads in MiXCR, one entry per CDR3 protein. The sample carries under 300,000 distinct CDR3 sequences, roughly 15% recorded once. Material: PBMCs or a T cell subset sorted from them (not recorded which). The source is a man aged 18-30 years who had mild COVID-19 (a few samples of this study predate the infection). Cell type and time point are not known.

This clonotype was detected only a few times. The CDR3 here is CASSPGDRGYTF. In DNA, the CDR3 is TGTGCCAGCTCACCAGGGGATCGGGGCTACACCTTC. The chain has TRBV18 and TRBJ1-2; D unresolved. Germline-derived CDR1 and CDR2 are KGHSH and LQKENI. Between the trimmed V and J ends, which lost 2 bases and 8 bases, there was a span of 9 bases. This CDR3 has 12 amino acids.

The chain employs TRBV2 and TRBJ1-5; possible D gene TRBD1, 5 bases. Trimming cost V 1 base and J 4 bases, with 17 bases left between them. This CDR3 region has 17 residues. The germline CDR1 and CDR2 sequences are SNHLY and FYNNEI. The CDR3 protein is CASSEVFGDFGNQPQHF. For the CDR3, the DNA is TGTGCCAGCAGTGAAGTATTTGGGGACTTTGGGAATCAGCCCCAGCATTTT.

In this sample, this clonotype turned up a few times. The rearrangement joins TRBV18 to TRBJ2-5, with no clear D. Deletions cut 3 bases from V and 4 bases from J, with 15 bases between. In germline, CDR1 is KGHSH, CDR2 LQKENI. This CDR3 is built from 15 residues. For the CDR3, the DNA is TGTGCCAGCTCACCTGACCAGTACGGAAGAGAGACCCAGTACTTC. Translated: CASSPDQYGRETQYF.

A few counts support this clonotype. This chain uses TRBV7-2 with TRBJ2-7; 7 bases line up with TRBD1. The CDR3 covers 13 residues. Trimming at V came to 0 bases and at J to 12 bases, leaving 8 bases not matched to a gene. Germline V gene sequence: CDR1 SGHTA, CDR2 FQGNSA. CDR3 sequence (DNA): TGTGCCAGCAGCTTAGCCCCAACGGACAGGCCGTACGTC. Residues: CASSLAPTDRPYV.

This clonotype was seen a few times. This chain joins TRBV7-2 and TRBJ2-3; TRBD1 or TRBD2 may be the D gene (5 bases each). V gave up 5 bases and J gave up 2 bases, with 11 bases separating them. CDR1 SGHTA and CDR2 FQGNSA come from the germline V gene. The CDR3 extends over 14 amino acids. The CDR3 here is CASSIEGFTDTQYF. In DNA form, the CDR3 reads TGTGCCAGCAGCATAGAGGGGTTCACAGATACGCAGTATTTT. The whole variable domain, filled in from reference TRBV7-2 and TRBJ2-3, reads GAGVSQSPSNKVTEKGKDVELRCDPISGHTALYWYRQSLGQGLEFLIYFQGNSAPDKSGLPSDRFSAERTGGSVSTLTIQRTQQEDSAVYLCASSIEGFTDTQYFGPGTRLTVL.

This chain links TRBV12-3 or TRBV12-4 with TRBJ2-7, with 9 bases matching TRBD1. The CDR3 sequence is 15 residues long. Losses at the gene ends were 3 bases for V and 0 bases for J; bases not matched to a gene: 3. CDR3 residues: CASSLRTGASYEQYF. The CDR3 coding sequence is TGTGCCAGCAGTTTGCGGACAGGGGCCTCCTACGAGCAGTACTTC.

There are a few counts of this clonotype. The chain links TRBV7-9 to TRBJ2-7; 7 positions match TRBD1. Per germline, CDR1 SEHNR and CDR2 FQNEAQ (reference sequence). V lost 5 bases and J lost 11; bases outside the gene matches: 9. This CDR3 is 12 amino acids long. Here the CDR3 DNA reads TGTGCCAGCAGCCCCGTCCGACAGGGAGAGTACGTC. Translating it yields CASSPVRQGEYV.

V and J are TRBV7-2 and TRBJ2-5, with D possibly matching TRBD1 (5 bases). The CDR3 length is 18 residues. V was trimmed by 5 bases and J by 5 bases, leaving 27 bases between them. Germline assignment: CDR1 SGHTA and CDR2 FQGNSA. The CDR3 DNA is TGTGCCAGCAGCCCCATAACCCCGTTGCGCGGCAGGGTGGAGACCCAGTACTTC. Residues: CASSPITPLRGRVETQYF.

This chain links TRBV5-1 with TRBJ2-7; 11 positions match TRBD1. The CDR3 contains 14 residues. CDR1 is SGHRS and CDR2 is YFSETQ in the germline V gene. The ends lost 4 bases at V and 9 bases at J; junction bases unmatched: 9. CDR3 DNA sequence: TGCGCCAGCAGCGACGGGACAGGGGGTTTCGTGCAGTACTTC. Translated: CASSDGTGGFVQYF.

This clonotype was observed a handful of times. J is TRBJ2-2 and V is TRBV20-1; 9 bases agree with TRBD2. J lost 4 bases, V lost 2 bases, and 8 bases had no gene match. This CDR3 region has 16 residues. In germline, CDR1 is DFQATT, CDR2 SNEGSKA (reference sequence). The chain's CDR3 is CSARTLGLAGTGELFF. The CDR3 bases are TGCAGTGCTAGAACATTGGGACTAGCTGGCACCGGGGAGCTGTTTTTT.

In this sample, this clonotype turned up a few times. CDR3: CASSSDSFNEKLFF. As DNA, the CDR3 is TGTGCCAGCAGCTCGGACAGCTTTAATGAAAAACTGTTTTTT. The chain combines TRBV7-2 with TRBJ1-4; D is possibly TRBD1 (6 bases). The CDR3 runs to 14 residues. V lost 4 bases, J lost 4 bases, and 10 bases lay in between. CDR1 and CDR2 from the germline V gene are SGHTA and FQGNSA.